The rows below give T cell receptor beta chains drawn from one sample of a study of blood T cell repertoires in COVID-19. The assay was immunoSEQ multiplex PCR, and TCRdb's table has in-frame clones only and misses some. The sample yields approximately 300,000 clones, roughly 90% seen once. Sequencing was done on a sample of PBMCs or T cells enriched from blood (not recorded which). All receptors come from a woman in her twenties or thirties who had been exposed to COVID-19. CDR3s include the opening cysteine and the closing phenylalanine or tryptophan. A D gene is named only where the DNA matches it firmly. A clone size is listed for some rows: how often the clone was seen (once, few, many), or a class if it is expanded.

size: NA; J: TRBJ1-6; length: 13; D: NA; V: TRBV9; CDR3: CASSVDSNSPLHF; DNA: TGTGCCAGCAGCGTAGACAGTAATTCACCCCTCCACTTT
size: NA; J: TRBJ2-2; length: 16; D: TRBD1; V: TRBV7-6; CDR3: CASSPVGTADTGELFF; DNA: TGTGCCAGCAGCCCCGTAGGGACAGCGGACACCGGGGAGCTGTTTTTT
size: NA; J: TRBJ1-5; length: 14; D: NA; V: TRBV2; CDR3: CASSELREAQPQHF; DNA: TGTGCCAGCAGTGAACTGAGGGAGGCTCAGCCCCAGCATTTT
size: NA; J: TRBJ2-7; length: 16; D: NA; V: TRBV9; CDR3: CASSVDLASHFYEQYF; DNA: TGTGCCAGCAGCGTAGACCTAGCGAGCCATTTCTACGAGCAGTACTTC
size: NA; J: TRBJ1-2; length: 13; D: NA; V: TRBV11-2; CDR3: CASSLTGRRGYTF; DNA: TGTGCCAGCAGCTTAACAGGGCGGCGGGGCTACACCTTC
size: NA; J: TRBJ2-7; length: 13; D: NA; V: TRBV7-9; CDR3: CASSSDRIYEQYF; DNA: TGTGCCAGCAGCTCGGACAGAATCTACGAGCAGTACTTC
size: NA; J: TRBJ1-1; length: 13; D: NA; V: TRBV25-1; CDR3: CASSGGGSTEAFF; DNA: TGTGCCAGCAGTGGAGGGGGAAGCACTGAAGCTTTCTTT
size: NA; J: TRBJ2-3; length: 15; D: TRBD2; V: TRBV7-9; CDR3: CASSLRGGRSDTQYF; DNA: TGTGCCAGCAGCTTGCGGGGGGGCCGGTCAGATACGCAGTATTTT
size: NA; J: TRBJ2-1; length: 16; D: NA; V: TRBV5-1; CDR3: CASSDKQGKTYNEQFF; DNA: TGCGCCAGCAGCGATAAACAGGGCAAGACCTACAATGAGCAGTTCTTC
size: once; J: TRBJ2-4; length: 14; D: NA; V: TRBV11-2; CDR3: CASSFSEGKNIQYF; DNA: TGTGCCAGCAGCTTTTCTGAGGGCAAAAACATTCAGTACTTC
size: NA; J: TRBJ1-6; length: 15; D: NA; V: TRBV5-1; CDR3: CASSLDQGGSSPLHF; DNA: TGCGCCAGCAGCTTGGATCAGGGTGGTTCATCACCCCTCCACTTT
size: NA; J: TRBJ2-2; length: 15; D: TRBD2; V: TRBV5-1; CDR3: CASSWTSGATGELFF; DNA: TGCGCCAGCAGCTGGACTAGCGGGGCCACCGGGGAGCTGTTTTTT
size: NA; J: TRBJ1-4; length: 14; D: NA; V: TRBV11-1; CDR3: CASSLDTYNEKLFF; DNA: TGTGCCAGCAGCCTCGACACTTATAATGAAAAACTGTTTTTT
size: NA; J: TRBJ1-3; length: 17; D: NA; V: TRBV4-2; CDR3: CASSQDMGPTSGNTIYF; DNA: TGTGCCAGCAGCCAAGATATGGGCCCGACCTCTGGAAACACCATATATTTT
size: NA; J: TRBJ1-6; length: 15; D: NA; V: TRBV7-3; CDR3: CASSLTGVGSSPLHF; DNA: TGTGCCAGCAGCTTAACAGGGGTGGGTAGTTCACCCCTCCACTTT